This T cell receptor (beta chain) was sequenced during a study of T cell changes during pregnancy in multiple sclerosis. Repertoires were generated with immunoSEQ multiplex PCR, while TCRdb's copy carries only in-frame clones and drops some. In the table there are some 39,000 clones, under 95% of which are singletons. The germline V gene has CDR1 SGHNT and CDR2 YENEEA. V was shortened by 3 bases and J by 0 bases, with 16 bases between the two germline ends. The CDR3 length is 17 residues. This clone occurred once. This sequence was found in a female donor in good health, enrolled as a control in a pregnancy study. V usage is TRBV11-3 and J usage is TRBJ2-3, with D perhaps matching TRBD1 (5 bases). The sequencing here drew on CD4+ T cells from peripheral blood mononuclear cells, taken in the third trimester of pregnancy. Here the CDR3 DNA reads TGTGCCAGCAGCTTCTCAAACATGACAGAAAGCACAGATACGCAGTATTTT. It yields the protein CASSFSNMTESTDTQYF.